This entry lists 22 T cell receptor beta chains sequenced from one sample in a study of tumor and adjacent non-tumor tissue in lung cancer. TCRbeta libraries were built with three rounds of nested PCR, modified from ARM-PCR. TCRdb recomputed calls from the multiplex PCR reads with MiXCR, one row per CDR3 protein. Of more than 85,000 distinct CDR3 sequences detected, roughly 80% appear once; the ten largest clones hold around 37%. RNA was extracted from bulk tissue without any cell sorting. The specimen sequenced was lung tumor tissue. These receptors came from a woman aged 55-69 years with non-small cell lung cancer.

Points on this clonotype: A read error may be the cause here, since a much bigger clone is one base away. The V and J genes are TRBV7-8 and TRBJ2-1; 10 positions match TRBD2. The V gene's germline CDR1 is SGHVS and CDR2 FQNEAQ. The CDR3 runs to 12 residues. This chain's CDR3 is CTSSLQAGGWFF. CDR3 in DNA: TGTACCAGCAGCCTGCAAGCGGGAGGGTGGTTCTTC.

The CDR3 DNA reads as TGTGCCAGTTGTCGGGACAGAAACTATGGCTACACCTTC. It is translated as CASCRDRNYGYTF. This chain uses TRBV19 with TRBJ1-2, with 7 bases lining up with TRBD1. Germline V gene lookup returns CDR1 LNHDA and CDR2 SQIVND (reference sequence). The CDR3 spans 13 residues. The V and J ends lost 8 bases and 2 bases, in that order; junction bases with no gene match: 5.

On this clonotype: In this CDR3 the conserved last residue, phenylalanine or tryptophan, is missing, so a read error is likely. The chain couples TRBV11-2 to TRBJ1-3; D remains unclear. CDR3 length equals 16 residues. Trimming removed 4 bases at V and 0 bases at J, with 13 bases between. Looked up from germline, CDR1 is SGHAT and CDR2 is FQNNGV. CDR3 bases: TGTGCCAGCAGCTACGTCCATGGCAGCTCTGGAAACACCATATATATT. Its protein product is CASSYVHGSSGNTIYI.

A remark on this clonotype: One end of the junction is discordant with germline, which a read error may explain. The chain recombines TRBV20-1 with TRBJ2-7, with D perhaps matching TRBD1 or TRBD2 (6 bases each). CDR1 and CDR2 (germline): DFQATT, SNEGSKA (reference sequence). This CDR3 comprises 16 residues. CDR3 DNA sequence: TGCAGTGCTAACCTACCCGAGGAGGGGGTGGGTTACGAGCAATACTTC. Its translation: CSANLPEEGVGYEQYF.

This clonotype was seen repeatedly, ten times or more. The chain recombines TRBV4-1 with TRBJ2-2, with a weak D call TRBD1 (6 bases). The CDR3 runs to 15 residues. Trimming took off 1 base at V and 3 bases at J, with 9 bases between the two ends. Germline CDR1 and CDR2: MGHRA and YSYEKL. CDR3 coding DNA: TGCGCCAGCAGCCAAGGAACAGGGTACACCGGGGAGCTGTTTTTT. This gives the protein CASSQGTGYTGELFF.

The chain combines TRBV28 with TRBJ2-7, with no clear D. Germline CDR1 and CDR2: MDHEN and SYDVKM. V was shortened by 8 bases and J by 8 bases, with 13 bases between the two germline ends. This CDR3 region has 11 residues. CDR3 DNA sequence: TGTGCCAGCGCTTTATGGCCCAAGCAGTACTTC. Amino acid sequence: CASALWPKQYF.

With regard to this clonotype: A read error may be the cause here, since a much bigger clone is one base away. The chain employs TRBV14 and TRBJ2-2; D is possibly TRBD2 (5 bases). This CDR3 region has 14 residues. Germline values: CDR1 SGHDN, CDR2 FVKESK. The CDR3 DNA reads as TGTGCCAGCAGCCAGACCCCGAACACCGGGGAGCTGTTATTT. This sequence encodes CASSQTPNTGELLF.

This clonotype has only a few counts. One end of the junction varies from germline; a read error may be responsible. In nucleotides, the CDR3 is TGCGCCAGCAGGCAAGATCTCCAAAGGCAGAACTTC. Protein: CASRQDLQRQNF. This sequence joins TRBV4-1 and TRBJ2-7; D not certain. The germline CDR1 and CDR2 sequences are MGHRA and YSYEKL. The CDR3 has 12 amino acids.

A word on this clonotype: One junction end disagrees with the germline gene, perhaps due to a read error. This rearrangement joins TRBV7-8 to TRBJ2-7; 9 nucleotides match TRBD2. Germline V gene sequence: CDR1 SGHVS, CDR2 FQNEAQ. The CDR3 has 15 residues. CDR3 loop: CTSSLGPSGTYEQYF. The CDR3 nucleotides read TGTACCAGCAGCTTAGGTCCTAGCGGGACCTACGAGCAGTACTTC.

This clonotype was seen a handful of times. The chain is built from TRBV5-1 and TRBJ2-5; 8 positions match TRBD1. This CDR3 region has 16 residues. V was pared by 4 bases and J by 5 bases, with 13 bases of the junction left unmatched. Germline V gives CDR1 SGHRS, CDR2 YFSETQ. The CDR3 DNA is TGCGCCAGCAGCCTCCGAGGACAGGGAGGAAGGGAGACCCAGTACTTC. Encoded protein: CASSLRGQGGRETQYF.

A note on this clonotype: One end of the junction varies from germline; a read error may be responsible. The chain joins TRBV13 to TRBJ1-6, with TRBD1 identical over 9 bases. Germline V gene lookup returns CDR1 PRHDT and CDR2 FYEKMQ (reference sequence). The CDR3 has 16 residues. This CDR3 is CASSFPGQGGNSPLHF. The CDR3 coding sequence is TGTGCTAGCAGCTTTCCGGGACAGGGTGGGAATTCACCCCTCCACTTT.

The chain couples TRBV6-2 or TRBV6-3 to TRBJ1-5; TRBD1 aligns across 9 bases. The CDR3 is 15 amino acids. V was clipped by 9 bases and J by 6 bases; unmatched bases: 12. Germline CDR1 and CDR2: MNHEY and SVGEGT. The CDR3 loop is CASGQGYNRTQPQHF. CDR3 DNA: TGTGCCAGTGGACAGGGGTATAATAGGACTCAGCCCCAGCATTTT.

This clonotype was seen ten or more times. V is TRBV20-1 and J is TRBJ2-3; D unclear. CDR1 is DFQATT and CDR2 is SNEGSKA in the germline V gene (reference sequence). Trimming cost V 3 bases and J 4 bases, with 2 bases left between them. The CDR3 sequence is 10 residues long. In DNA, the CDR3 is TGCAGTGCTAGTGCAGATACGCAGTATTTT. Translating it yields CSASADTQYF.

With regard to this clonotype: It may be a read error: a sequence one base away is much more abundant. This CDR3 fails to terminate in the conserved phenylalanine or tryptophan, so it likely reflects a read error. The chain uses TRBV4-3 and TRBJ1-1; TRBD1 agrees at 8 bases. V shed 0 bases and J 1 base; nucleotides not matched to a gene: 7. The V gene's germline CDR1 is LGHNA and CDR2 YSLEER. This CDR3 spans 17 amino acids. CDR3 loop: CASSQEATGVGNTEAFS. The CDR3 region has the DNA TGCGCCAGCAGCCAAGAGGCGACAGGGGTTGGGAACACTGAAGCTTTCTCT.

As concerns this clonotype: A much more abundant neighbour one base away suggests this may be a read error. The chain is built from TRBV4-3 and TRBJ2-7; 11 positions match TRBD2. With 4 bases clipped from V and 3 bases from J, the junction kept 17 bases outside the gene matches. The germline gives CDR1 LGHNA, CDR2 YSLEER. This CDR3 contains 19 residues. The CDR3 loop is CASSREMPRGTSGYYEQYF. DNA for the CDR3: TGCGCCAGCAGCCGAGAGATGCCGCGGGGGACTAGCGGATACTACGAGCAGTACTTC.

This clonotype was counted ten times or more. The J gene is TRBJ2-1, the V gene TRBV29-1; D gene uncertain. Trimming pared 2 bases from V and 6 bases from J, leaving 14 bases between. Per germline, CDR1 SQVTM and CDR2 ANQGSEA. The CDR3 is made up of 14 amino acids. In nucleotides, the CDR3 is TGCAGCGTTGAATCCCCGAGGACCAGCAATGAGCAGTTCTTC. Translating it yields CSVESPRTSNEQFF.

The chain has TRBV20-1 and TRBJ1-6; weak D call: TRBD1 (6 bases). Germline V gene sequence: CDR1 DFQATT, CDR2 SNEGSKA (reference sequence). CDR3 length equals 12 residues. CDR3 DNA sequence: TGCAGCCCGATAGGGGGTAATTCACCCCTCCACTTT. Translation gives CSPIGGNSPLHF.

Turning to this clonotype: At one end the junction does not follow the germline gene, possibly because of a read error. The chain joins TRBV20-1 to TRBJ2-3, with 11 bases identical to TRBD2. Germline CDR1 and CDR2: DFQATT and SNEGSKA (reference sequence). This CDR3 comprises 17 residues. CDR3 region: CSTRDEELAGGTDTQYF. The DNA for the CDR3 is TGCAGTACTAGAGATGAGGAACTAGCGGGGGGCACAGATACGCAGTATTTT.

In regard to this clonotype: Germline and junction disagree at one end, which may indicate a read error. J is TRBJ2-5 and V is TRBV5-6; TRBD1 matches 10 bases. Germline V gene sequence: CDR1 SGHDT, CDR2 YYEEEE. The CDR3 extends over 15 amino acids. CDR3 sequence (DNA): TGTTCCAGGATCAAGGGACAGGGGACTGAAGAGACCCACTACTTC. Translated: CSRIKGQGTEETHYF.

To note about this clonotype: Sequence at one end of the junction differs from germline and may be a read error. The chain recombines TRBV20-1 with TRBJ2-7; either TRBD1 or TRBD2 may fit D (5 bases each). Germline assignment: CDR1 DFQATT and CDR2 SNEGSKA (reference sequence). This CDR3 region has 15 residues. The CDR3 DNA reads TGCATTGCTAGAGTGACGGGGACCCCTTTCTACGAGCAGTACTTC. Translating gives CIARVTGTPFYEQYF.

In regard to this clonotype: The CDR3 carries no conserved terminal phenylalanine or tryptophan, so it likely arises from a read error. This sequence joins TRBV11-2 and TRBJ2-4, with D perhaps matching TRBD1 (6 bases). Deletions cut 5 bases from V and 5 bases from J, with 13 bases between. The CDR3 runs to 14 residues. Per germline, CDR1 SGHAT and CDR2 FQNNGV. Written as DNA, the CDR3 is TGTGCCAGCAGCCCCACAGGGATAGAAAACATTCAGTACCTC. This translates into CASSPTGIENIQYL.

Here the CDR3 reads CASSQGGRANYEQYF. CDR3 DNA: TGTGCCAGCAGCCAAGGCGGGAGGGCCAACTACGAGCAGTACTTC. The chain carries TRBV28 and TRBJ2-7; 9 bases are shared with TRBD2. J gave up 3 bases and V 6 bases, and 9 bases lay outside the gene matches. Germline loops: CDR1 MDHEN, CDR2 SYDVKM. The CDR3 spans 15 residues.